This T cell receptor beta chain is from a study of naive and memory T cell subsets. Study results and caveats: In CD4 and CD8 cells, diversity dropped from naive through EMRA.

Sequential positive selection took CD4 T cells first, then CD8 T cells. Trimming removed 4 bases at V and 2 bases at J, with 16 bases between. Germline CDR1 and CDR2: SQVTM and ANQGSEA. CDR3 length: 15 residues. The beta constant-region primer was an equimolar mix of two oligonucleotides covering TRBC1 and TRBC2. A 12-nucleotide UMI and the SP2 primer were added to the cDNA 3' end by oligonucleotide ligation. Each CDR3 protein is one row after TCRdb ran MiXCR on the UMI-ligation and nested PCR reads. The table lists roughly 140,000 distinct CDR3 sequences, approximately 17% of them singletons. Regarding this clonotype: Antigen unknown.

The sequence came from a human donor in good health. The V and J genes are TRBV29-1 and TRBJ2-3; D is perhaps TRBD1 or TRBD2 (5 bases each). Material for sequencing was naive CD4+ T cells from blood. The CDR3 DNA follows: TGCAGCGTTGGGTATCAGGGAGTACTCACAGATACGCAGTATTTT. Its translation is CSVGYQGVLTDTQYF.